This is a list of T cell receptor beta chains from one sample in a study of identical twins. TCRdb independently ran MiXCR on the 5' RACE reads; one entry per CDR3 protein. The data hold under 800,000 distinct CDR3 sequences, with 21% observed a single time. The data were also submitted as part of a second study, on T cells expressing NK-cell markers.

The sequencing sample was made of PBMCs. The receptors originated from a woman between 18 and 29 years old in good health. Each CDR3 is given with its conserved first and last residue. The D gene is left open where the match is weak. Clone size, where shown, is once, few, many, or a class for clones that have expanded.

TRBD1	TRBV11-1	once	TRBJ2-6	TGTGCCAGCAGCTTAGGTGACGGACAGGGGGCAAGCTCTGGGGCCAACGTCCTGACTTTC	CASSLGDGQGASSGANVLTF
TRBD2	TRBV12-3/TRBV12-4	few	TRBJ2-3	TGTGCCAGCACTGGACTAGCGGGGGGGGGAGATACGCAGTATTTT	CASTGLAGGGDTQYF
TRBD1	TRBV3-1	.	TRBJ2-7	TGTGCCAGCAGCCGGACAGGGCCAAGGAACGAGCAGTACTTC	CASSRTGPRNEQYF
TRBD1	TRBV6-1	few	TRBJ1-5	TGTGCCAGCAGCCATCAGGGGGGAAATCAGCCCCAGCATTTT	CASSHQGGNQPQHF
TRBD1	TRBV2	.	TRBJ2-1	TGTGCCAGCAGTGCCACCCCAGAGACAGGGGCGGAGCAGTTCTTC	CASSATPETGAEQFF
TRBD1	TRBV7-8	few	TRBJ2-5	TGTGCCAGCAGCCATACAGGCAGGGGGCCAGAGACCCAGTACTTC	CASSHTGRGPETQYF
.	TRBV9	.	TRBJ2-1	TGTGCCAGCAGCAGAAACAGCGGAGCTAACTACAATGAGCAGTTCTTC	CASSRNSGANYNEQFF
.	TRBV4-2	few	TRBJ2-7	TGTGCCAGCAGCCCGTCTCGGCGGGAGCAGTACTTC	CASSPSRREQYF
.	TRBV7-8	.	TRBJ2-7	TGTGCCAGCACCCTACTCTTACGGTCCTCCTACGAGCAGTACTTC	CASTLLLRSSYEQYF
.	TRBV6-1	.	TRBJ2-7	TGTGCCAGCAGCCAGGATCGCTCCCGCGAGCAGTACTTC	CASSQDRSREQYF
.	TRBV12-3/TRBV12-4	.	TRBJ2-1	TGTGCCAGCAGTTTAGATTATACTCAAGGGAGTGAGGATTCCCAGGGTGAGCAGTTCTTC	CASSLDYTQGSEDSQGEQFF